One and the same sample provided the 10 T cell receptor beta chains below, sequenced in a study of T cells expressing NK-cell markers. TCRdb derives one entry per CDR3 protein from the 5' RACE reads, leaving out DNA. This sample's table has some 190,000 distinct CDR3 sequences. The sequencing sample was made of blood T cells: a sorted CD56 or NKG2C T cell subset, CD4+ or CD8+ T cells, or bulk PBMC T cells (not recorded which). Source of these receptors: a man aged 18-70 years in good health.

The V call is TRBV20-1, the J call TRBJ1-6; TCRdb returns TRBD1, unconfirmable since there is no DNA. CDR1 and CDR2 from the germline V gene are DFQATT and SNEGSKA (reference sequence). This CDR3 region has 14 residues. CDR3: CSASPGQGSSPLHF.

The chain uses TRBV6-5 and TRBJ1-1. There are 14 residues in the CDR3. Germline CDR1 reads MNHEY; CDR2 reads SVGAGI. CDR3 sequence reads: CASSYHAEDTEAFF.

The chain recombines TRBV27 with TRBJ1-1; TCRdb selects TRBD1, and the lack of DNA leaves this call unchecked. This CDR3 has 16 residues. Germline CDR1 and CDR2: MNHEY and SMNVEV (reference sequence). CDR3 sequence reads: CASQQVPGQGLHVAFF.

The chain employs TRBV7-9 and TRBJ2-1; TCRdb's D gene call, TRBD2, goes unchecked for lack of DNA. CDR1 is SEHNR and CDR2 is FQNEAQ in the germline V gene (reference sequence). The CDR3 consists of 15 residues. CDR3 residues: CASSPRTSAYNEQFF.

The V gene is TRBV10-3, the J gene TRBJ2-7. Looked up from germline, CDR1 is ENHRY and CDR2 is SYGVKD. The length of the CDR3 is 12 residues. The CDR3 loop is CAIMDRSYEQYF.

The chain combines TRBV4-1 with TRBJ1-6; TCRdb reports TRBD1, a call that lacks DNA to check it against. The germline gives CDR1 MGHRA, CDR2 YSYEKL. This CDR3 region has 15 residues. CDR3 amino acids: CASSQRDRENSPLHF.

The chain joins TRBV20-1 to TRBJ1-2; the TRBD1 assignment by TCRdb is unverifiable without DNA. CDR3 size: 13 residues. Germline assignment: CDR1 DFQATT and CDR2 SNEGSKA (reference sequence). The CDR3 sequence is CSAVAGVAYGYTF.

This chain links TRBV7-9 with TRBJ1-6. The germline gives CDR1 SEHNR, CDR2 FQNEAQ (reference sequence). CDR3 size: 15 residues. The CDR3 is CASSLAERGETGLHF.

V is TRBV12-3 or TRBV12-4 and J is TRBJ2-1; TCRdb proposes TRBD2, but this gene call is untestable without DNA. This CDR3 is built from 13 residues. This chain's CDR3 is CASSRSLAVEQFF.

The V gene is TRBV5-1, the J gene TRBJ1-1; TCRdb outputs TRBD1, but without DNA this stays unchecked. CDR3 length: 15 residues. Germline V gene lookup returns CDR1 SGHRS and CDR2 YFSETQ. This CDR3 reads CASSPGASGNTEAFF.